The 7 T cell receptor beta chains in this list originate from one sample, sequenced in a study of control samples from healthy donors and cancer patients. Clones were sequenced by immunoSEQ multiplex PCR, and TCRdb holds only the in-frame ones, with some missing. The table records about 48,000 clones, roughly 93% of them present only once. The sequenced sample consisted of PBMCs. The receptor set was obtained from a woman aged 45-59 years with head and neck cancer.

The gene calls are TRBV7-9 and TRBJ2-7; D could derive from TRBD1 or TRBD2 (6 bases each). This CDR3 has 16 residues. Germline V CDR1 and CDR2: SEHNR, FQNEAQ (reference sequence). Trimming left V 3 bases short and J 0 bases short, with 15 bases between. The CDR3 DNA is TGTGCCAGCAGCTTGGCGAGGGGGAGGAGCTCCTACGAGCAGTACTTC. Translating gives CASSLARGRSSYEQYF. Combining the CDR3 with reference TRBV7-9 and TRBJ2-7 gives the whole variable domain DTGVSQNPRHKITKRGQNVTFRCDPISEHNRLYWYRQTLGQGPEFLTYFQNEAQLEKSRLLSDRFSAERPKGSFSTLEIQRTEQGDSAMYLCASSLARGRSSYEQYFGPGTRLTVT.

The chain uses TRBV2 and TRBJ1-4, with TRBD1 matching over 9 bases. In germline, CDR1 is SNHLY, CDR2 FYNNEI. The CDR3 contains 14 residues. V lost 8 bases to trimming and J lost 8 bases; unmatched junction nucleotides: 9. The CDR3: CASRRTGVSEKLFF. The CDR3 DNA follows: TGTGCCAGCCGTAGGACAGGGGTATCGGAAAAACTGTTTTTT.

The V call is TRBV7-8, the J call TRBJ2-2; D might be TRBD2 (6 bases). Trimming took off 3 bases at V and 0 bases at J, with 8 bases between the two ends. The CDR3 contains 15 residues. CDR1 is SGHVS, CDR2 FQNEAQ, per germline. The DNA of the CDR3 is TGTGCCAGCAGCTTGGAGCGGGCGAACACCGGGGAGCTGTTTTTT. Residues: CASSLERANTGELFF.

The chain carries TRBV2 and TRBJ2-6; no clear D gene. Trimming took 2 bases from V and 3 from J, leaving 5 bases between them. CDR1 is SNHLY, CDR2 FYNNEI, per germline. The CDR3 has 14 residues. CDR3 amino acids: CASSEMVGANVLTF. The DNA for the CDR3 is TGTGCCAGCAGTGAAATGGTTGGGGCCAACGTCCTGACTTTC.

The chain is built from TRBV3-1 (or the pseudogene TRBV3-2) and TRBJ2-4, with a tentative D call TRBD1 (5 bases). This CDR3 contains 13 residues. CDR1 is LGHDT, CDR2 YNNKEL, per germline (reference sequence). Trimming pared 4 bases from V and 7 bases from J, leaving 11 bases between. The CDR3 sequence is CASSPQGQNIQYF. The CDR3 nucleotides read TGTGCCAGCAGCCCCCAGGGTCAGAACATTCAGTACTTC.

The chain combines TRBV9 with TRBJ2-7, with 7 bases fitting TRBD1. The CDR3 length is 14 residues. J gave up 5 bases and V 4 bases, and 9 bases lay outside the gene matches. The germline gives CDR1 SGDLS, CDR2 YYNGEE. The CDR3 DNA sequence: TGTGCCAGCAGCCCCCGGGACCAGGGGGACGAGCAGTACTTC. This encodes CASSPRDQGDEQYF.

CDR3 protein: CASSGSLGGTQYF. The DNA of the CDR3 is TGTGCCAGCAGTGGGAGTTTGGGGGGTACGCAGTATTTT. The V gene is TRBV2, the J gene TRBJ2-3; TRBD2 might be the D (6 bases). In germline, CDR1 is SNHLY, CDR2 FYNNEI. The CDR3 is made up of 13 amino acids. The ends were cut back, 4 bases at V and 8 bases at J, with 13 bases in the middle.